The clone carrying this T cell receptor (beta chain) was seen ten or more times. This sample stems from a study of neurological immune-mediated disorders. From the 5' RACE reads, TCRdb called clonotypes with MiXCR, one entry per CDR3 protein. The sample includes 30,000 to 40,000 distinct CDR3 sequences, roughly 11% of them seen just once. Time point specified: technical triplicate 1. The CDR3 has 11 residues. Germline loops: CDR1 SGHRS, CDR2 YFSETQ. The V end was cut by 0 bases, the J end by 5 bases, with 2 bases between. This chain links TRBV5-1 with TRBJ2-5; no firm D call. The sequenced sample was PBMCs. This clonotype was obtained from a man in his 60s with HTLV-1-associated myelopathy (HAM/TSP). The CDR3 nucleotides are TGCGCCAGCAGCTTGGAGGAGACCCAGTACTTC. Translation: CASSLEETQYF.